These T cell receptor beta chains were read from a single sample in a study of blood T cell repertoires in COVID-19. Sequenced by immunoSEQ multiplex PCR; TCRdb stores in-frame clones only, minus some. The sample shows 200,000 to 250,000 clones, 80% to 90% of them seen only once. Material for sequencing was peripheral blood. These receptor sequences come from a man aged 25-45 years with active or convalescent COVID-19. Each CDR3 is given with its conserved first and last residue. D genes are given only for firm matches. Some rows have no size entry. The others give once, few or many, or a class for an expanded clone.

NA	TRBV3-1/TRBV3-2	TRBJ2-5	14	NA	CASSQVTREETQYF	TGTGCCAGCAGCCAAGTAACCCGGGAAGAGACCCAGTACTTC
NA	TRBV28	TRBJ1-2	13	NA	CASIDWGDYGYTF	TGTGCCAGCATCGATTGGGGGGACTATGGCTACACCTTC
NA	TRBV5-1	TRBJ1-2	13	NA	CASSPREGDGYTF	TGCGCCAGCAGCCCTCGAGAGGGGGATGGCTACACCTTC
NA	TRBV7-3	TRBJ2-2	14	TRBD1	CASSAQGGTGELFF	TGTGCCAGCAGCGCACAGGGGGGAACCGGGGAGCTGTTTTTT
NA	TRBV21-1	TRBJ2-7	18	NA	CASSKEVWGLAGVNEQYF	TGTGCCAGCAGCAAAGAAGTTTGGGGACTAGCGGGAGTAAACGAGCAGTACTTC
NA	TRBV11-2	TRBJ1-4	16	NA	CASSLDSEARNEKLFF	TGTGCCAGCAGCTTAGATAGTGAGGCGAGGAATGAAAAACTGTTTTTT
NA	TRBV11-3	TRBJ2-1	15	TRBD1	CASSPDRGPYNEQFF	TGTGCCAGCAGCCCAGACAGGGGACCCTACAATGAGCAGTTCTTC
NA	TRBV30	TRBJ1-5	14	NA	CAWSEASGAGPQHF	TGTGCCTGGAGCGAAGCATCAGGGGCAGGGCCCCAGCATTTT
NA	TRBV10-1	TRBJ2-4	14	NA	CASSEGGLGNIQYF	TGCGCCAGCAGTGAGGGGGGGTTAGGAAACATTCAGTACTTC
NA	TRBV7-2	TRBJ2-7	13	NA	CASSSDNRLEQYF	TGTGCCAGCAGCTCAGACAACCGCCTCGAGCAGTACTTC
NA	TRBV28	TRBJ1-3	12	NA	CASRAKGNTIYF	TGTGCCAGCAGAGCTAAAGGAAACACCATATATTTT
NA	TRBV11-2	TRBJ2-5	14	TRBD1	CASRGQTYQETQYF	TGTGCCAGTAGGGGACAGACGTACCAAGAGACCCAGTACTTC
few	TRBV6-4	TRBJ1-1	13	NA	CASSEWSDTEAFF	TGTGCCAGCAGTGAATGGTCGGACACTGAAGCTTTCTTT
NA	TRBV12-3/TRBV12-4	TRBJ1-1	11	NA	CATGGWHKAFF	TGTGCCACCGGGGGGTGGCACAAAGCTTTCTTT
NA	TRBV24-1	TRBJ1-3	13	NA	CATSAKHGNTIYF	TGTGCCACCAGTGCCAAACATGGAAACACCATATATTTT
once	TRBV5-6	TRBJ1-3	15	NA	CASSPGLSSGNTIYF	TGTGCCAGCAGCCCGGGACTTAGCTCTGGAAACACCATATATTTT
NA	TRBV11-2	TRBJ1-1	11	NA	CASSSSPEAFF	TGTGCCAGCAGTTCTTCCCCTGAAGCTTTCTTT
NA	TRBV7-9	TRBJ2-3	14	NA	CASSLALDTDTQYF	TGTGCCAGCAGCTTAGCCCTAGACACAGATACGCAGTATTTT
NA	TRBV4-3	TRBJ2-2	15	NA	CASSQDDINTGELFF	TGCGCCAGCAGCCAAGATGACATTAACACCGGGGAGCTGTTTTTT
NA	TRBV30	TRBJ1-1	10	NA	CAWGAREAFF	TGTGCCTGGGGGGCCCGTGAAGCTTTCTTT
NA	TRBV28	TRBJ1-3	14	TRBD1	CASNPTGSGNTIYF	TGTGCCAGCAACCCGACAGGGTCTGGAAACACCATATATTTT
NA	TRBV7-8	TRBJ1-1	17	TRBD1	CASSVTASGGMNTEAFF	TGTGCCAGCAGTGTTACTGCGTCAGGGGGCATGAACACTGAAGCTTTCTTT
NA	TRBV7-9	TRBJ1-6	16	NA	CASSLDTGSYNSPLHF	TGTGCCAGCAGCTTAGATACGGGCTCCTATAATTCACCCCTCCACTTT
NA	TRBV27	TRBJ2-7	16	TRBD1	CASSLLGGPVLGEQYF	TGTGCCAGCAGTTTATTAGGGGGCCCCGTCCTAGGGGAGCAGTACTTC
NA	TRBV24-1	TRBJ1-2	15	NA	CATSESGNSRSGYTF	TGTGCCACCAGTGAATCGGGGAACAGTCGAAGCGGCTACACCTTC
NA	TRBV4-3	TRBJ1-4	17	NA	CASSQDGGVLLNEKLFF	TGCGCCAGCAGCCAAGATGGAGGGGTCCTACTTAATGAAAAACTGTTTTTT
NA	TRBV28	TRBJ2-5	16	TRBD2	CASSLSILANQETQYF	TGTGCCAGCAGTTTATCCATACTAGCGAACCAAGAGACCCAGTACTTC
NA	TRBV20-1	TRBJ2-1	15	NA	CSASTSSSAYNEQFF	TGCAGTGCTAGTACTTCTAGCTCAGCCTACAATGAGCAGTTCTTC
NA	TRBV19	TRBJ1-4	16	TRBD1	CASSPRSGRGLEKLFF	TGTGCCAGTAGTCCCCGATCGGGCAGGGGGCTTGAAAAACTGTTTTTT
NA	TRBV14	TRBJ2-1	16	NA	CASSQEGQGNYNEQFF	TGTGCCAGCAGCCAAGAGGGTCAGGGGAACTACAATGAGCAGTTCTTC
once	TRBV6-5	TRBJ2-3	15	TRBD1	CASQKGAVSTDTQYF	TGTGCCAGCCAAAAGGGGGCGGTGAGCACAGATACGCAGTATTTT
once	TRBV28	TRBJ2-7	17	TRBD1	CASSPLRDRTSTYEQYF	TGTGCCAGCAGTCCCTTGAGGGACAGGACTTCTACCTACGAGCAGTACTTC
NA	TRBV27	TRBJ1-1	13	TRBD1	CASSLRQGFEAFF	TGTGCCAGCAGTTTACGACAGGGATTTGAAGCTTTCTTT
few	TRBV7-9	TRBJ2-7	14	TRBD2	CASSGGLAGVEQYF	TGTGCCAGCAGCGGGGGACTAGCGGGAGTTGAGCAGTACTTC
NA	TRBV7-2	TRBJ2-5	13	NA	CASSLLPSETQYF	TGTGCCAGCAGCCTGCTCCCGAGCGAGACCCAGTACTTC
few	TRBV7-8	TRBJ2-1	14	TRBD2	CASSLAGGLNEQFF	TGTGCCAGCAGCTTAGCGGGAGGGCTAAATGAGCAGTTCTTC
NA	TRBV9	TRBJ2-7	15	NA	CASSPTLRQLDEQYF	TGTGCCAGCAGCCCCACCCTCAGACAGCTCGACGAGCAGTACTTC
NA	TRBV4-3	TRBJ2-7	16	TRBD2	CASSQEGAGLAYEQYF	TGCGCCAGCAGCCAAGAAGGAGCGGGGCTGGCCTACGAGCAGTACTTC
NA	TRBV11-1	TRBJ1-1	13	NA	CASSMDWKTEAFF	TGTGCCAGCAGCATGGACTGGAAGACTGAAGCTTTCTTT
NA	TRBV10-3	TRBJ2-7	13	TRBD1	CAISVRQGMEQYF	TGTGCCATCAGTGTTCGACAGGGGATGGAGCAGTACTTC
NA	TRBV24-1	TRBJ1-6	13	NA	CATSEDSNSPLHF	TGTGCCACCAGTGAAGACAGTAATTCACCCCTCCACTTT
NA	TRBV7-2	TRBJ2-3	13	NA	CASSRDRPDTQYF	TGTGCCAGCAGCCGCGACAGGCCAGATACGCAGTATTTT
NA	TRBV9	TRBJ2-2	14	NA	CASSPLRNTGELFF	TGTGCCAGCAGCCCCCTCCGGAACACCGGGGAGCTGTTTTTT
few	TRBV19	TRBJ1-4	15	TRBD1	CASSISWQGGEKLFF	TGTGCCAGTAGTATTTCGTGGCAGGGGGGTGAAAAACTGTTTTTT
NA	TRBV30	TRBJ2-5	12	NA	CAWGNSQETQYF	TGTGCCTGGGGGAACAGCCAAGAGACCCAGTACTTC
NA	TRBV4-1	TRBJ2-7	16	NA	CASSQGALGPAYEQYF	TGCGCCAGCAGCCAAGGGGCACTAGGCCCTGCCTACGAGCAGTACTTC
NA	TRBV11-3	TRBJ2-7	18	TRBD1	CASSPGLITGGKAYEQYF	TGTGCCAGCAGCCCTGGACTAATAACAGGGGGCAAGGCCTACGAGCAGTACTTC
NA	TRBV18	TRBJ1-3	17	NA	CASSRSSRASSGNTIYF	TGTGCCAGCTCACGGTCGTCGCGGGCCAGCTCTGGAAACACCATATATTTT
NA	TRBV11-2	TRBJ2-1	19	TRBD1	CASSLRGQGAINSYNEQFF	TGTGCCAGCAGCTTGAGAGGACAGGGGGCGATTAATTCCTACAATGAGCAGTTCTTC
few	TRBV27	TRBJ2-7	11	NA	CARARIAEQYF	TGTGCCAGGGCTCGAATAGCGGAGCAGTACTTC
NA	TRBV7-9	TRBJ2-2	16	NA	CASSLALGLNTGELFF	TGTGCCAGCAGCTTAGCGCTGGGCCTTAACACCGGGGAGCTGTTTTTT
NA	TRBV19	TRBJ1-5	15	NA	CASSRTSYSNQPQHF	TGTGCCAGTAGCCGGACATCTTATAGCAATCAGCCCCAGCATTTT
NA	TRBV9	TRBJ1-1	15	NA	CASSPLGGMNTEAFF	TGTGCCAGCAGCCCCTTGGGAGGGATGAACACTGAAGCTTTCTTT
NA	TRBV7-9	TRBJ2-1	15	NA	CASSLSPTLYNEQFF	TGTGCCAGCAGCTTATCCCCTACGCTCTACAATGAGCAGTTCTTC
NA	TRBV27	TRBJ2-3	15	TRBD2	CASSLDSGSGNTQYF	TGTGCCAGCAGTTTGGATAGCGGGAGTGGGAATACGCAGTATTTT
NA	TRBV7-3	TRBJ2-1	15	NA	CASSLGGGVYNEQFF	TGTGCCAGCAGCCTCGGGGGTGGGGTCTACAATGAGCAGTTCTTC